These 25 T cell receptor beta chains originate from one sample sequenced in a study of T cell responses to AZD1222 COVID-19 vaccine. TCRdb's copy holds only in-frame clones and misses some; the assay was immunoSEQ multiplex PCR. Of about 180,000 clones detected, around nine tenths appear once; the ten largest clones hold about 2.1%. The source was peripheral blood, collected 28 days after the second AZD1222 dose. The receptors were sampled from an adult who received the AZD1222 COVID-19 vaccine.

The chain recombines TRBV30 with TRBJ2-3, with D unresolved. The CDR3 is 14 amino acids. Germline V gene lookup returns CDR1 GTSNPN and CDR2 SVGIG (reference sequence). Deletions cut 0 bases from V and 2 bases from J, with 9 bases between. The CDR3 sequence is CAWSVGPVTDTQYF. The CDR3 DNA reads as TGTGCCTGGAGTGTAGGGCCGGTCACAGATACGCAGTATTTT.

The chain is built from TRBV4-2 and TRBJ2-1, with 9 bases that match TRBD2. Germline V gives CDR1 LGHNA, CDR2 YNFKEQ. CDR3 length equals 16 residues. Trimming cost V 6 bases and J 6 bases; bases outside gene matches: 12. DNA for the CDR3: TGTGCCAGCAGTGAAGCTACCGGGACTAGCACCAATGAGCAGTTCTTC. Amino acids: CASSEATGTSTNEQFF.

This rearrangement joins TRBV7-6 to TRBJ2-5; tentative D call: TRBD2 (6 bases). Trimming cost V 6 bases and J 0 bases, with 17 bases left between them. CDR1 is SGHVS and CDR2 is FNYEAQ in the germline V gene. The CDR3 spans 16 residues. The CDR3 DNA is TGTGCCAGCAGTCTCGTGGGAGGACCCAACCAAGAGACCCAGTACTTC. Translating gives CASSLVGGPNQETQYF. The entire variable domain, with the rest obtained from reference TRBV7-6 and TRBJ2-5, is as follows: GAGVSQSPRYKVTKRGQDVALRCDPISGHVSLYWYRQALGQGPEFLTYFNYEAQQDKSGLPNDRFSAERPEGSISTLTIQRTEQRDSAMYRCASSLVGGPNQETQYFGPGTRLLVL.

The gene calls are TRBV4-1 and TRBJ2-5; maybe TRBD2 (6 bases). This CDR3 contains 18 residues. Germline CDR1 and CDR2: MGHRA and YSYEKL. Trimming removed 0 bases from V and 3 bases from J, with 20 bases in between. CDR3 sequence reads: CASSQDRGTDERKETQYF. The CDR3 DNA reads TGCGCCAGCAGCCAAGATCGGGGGACGGACGAAAGAAAAGAGACCCAGTACTTC.

The rearrangement joins TRBV10-3 to TRBJ1-2; TRBD1 agrees at 8 bases. The CDR3 consists of 14 residues. CDR1 and CDR2 (germline): ENHRY, SYGVKD. V was pared by 10 bases and J by 6 bases, with 13 bases of the junction left unmatched. The CDR3 loop is CATNRPGGLDGYTF. DNA of the CDR3: TGTGCCACCAACCGACCAGGGGGCTTGGATGGCTACACCTTC.

The chain links TRBV4-1 to TRBJ2-5, with 13 bases matching TRBD2. The CDR3 consists of 17 residues. CDR1 and CDR2 from the germline V gene are MGHRA and YSYEKL. The V and J ends lost 4 bases and 3 bases, in that order; junction bases with no gene match: 8. The CDR3 nucleotides read TGCGCCAGCAGCCGCGCTCCCGGACTAGCGGGAGAAGAGACCCAGTACTTC. Its translation is CASSRAPGLAGEETQYF.

V gene TRBV6-2 or TRBV6-3 combines with J gene TRBJ2-3; no definite D call. CDR1 is MNHEY and CDR2 is SVGEGT in the germline V gene. Trimming took 0 bases from V and 1 from J, leaving 5 bases between them. The CDR3 extends over 14 amino acids. CDR3 sequence reads: CASSYSGRTDTQYF. CDR3 coding DNA: TGTGCCAGCAGTTACTCAGGCCGCACAGATACGCAGTATTTT.

V and J are TRBV20-1 and TRBJ2-7; 10 bases map to TRBD2. Germline CDR1 and CDR2: DFQATT and SNEGSKA (reference sequence). The CDR3 is made up of 15 amino acids. V lost 4 bases to trimming and J lost 3 bases; unmatched junction nucleotides: 9. Here the CDR3 reads CSAIEVAGGIYEQYF. The CDR3 DNA reads as TGCAGTGCTATTGAGGTAGCGGGAGGAATCTACGAGCAGTACTTC.

V usage is TRBV19 and J usage is TRBJ1-1, with D unresolved. Germline V gene data show CDR1 as LNHDA and CDR2 as SQIVND (reference sequence). V gave up 0 bases and J gave up 11 bases, with 16 bases separating them. This CDR3 is built from 14 residues. CDR3 DNA sequence: TGTGCCAGTAGTATAGATCTTACTGTTTTGGGGGCTTTCTTT. It translates to CASSIDLTVLGAFF.

The DNA for the CDR3 is TGTGCCAGTAGTACTGAAGCGCTAGGGGTAACTGAAGCTTTCTTT. It encodes CASSTEALGVTEAFF. The genes are TRBV19 and TRBJ1-1; possibly TRBD1 for D (5 bases). The germline V gene encodes CDR1 LNHDA and CDR2 SQIVND (reference sequence). This CDR3 spans 15 amino acids. V was shortened by 4 bases and J by 5 bases, with 17 bases between the two germline ends.

This rearrangement joins TRBV2 to TRBJ1-1; weak D call: TRBD1 (5 bases). The CDR3 length is 15 residues. The germline V gene has CDR1 SNHLY and CDR2 FYNNEI. Trimming took 0 bases from V and 6 from J, leaving 14 bases between them. CDR3 sequence: CASSEAPRGFAEAFF. The CDR3, as DNA: TGTGCCAGCAGTGAAGCCCCTCGGGGGTTCGCTGAAGCTTTCTTT.

CDR3: CASSARVETEAFF. CDR3 nucleotides: TGTGCCAGCAGCGCCAGGGTTGAAACTGAAGCTTTCTTT. J is TRBJ1-1 and V is TRBV2, with a tentative D call TRBD1 (5 bases). Trimming left V 6 bases short and J 5 bases short, with 13 bases between. Germline loops: CDR1 SNHLY, CDR2 FYNNEI. CDR3 length equals 13 residues.

The rearrangement joins TRBV28 to TRBJ1-2; D possibly corresponds to TRBD1 (6 bases). The CDR3 covers 13 residues. Trimming stripped 6 bases from V and 2 bases from J, with 10 bases between. Germline CDR1 MDHEN, CDR2 SYDVKM. CDR3 sequence (DNA): TGTGCCAGCAGGGCCGGACAGAACTATGGCTACACCTTC. It translates to CASRAGQNYGYTF.

The V call is TRBV19, the J call TRBJ1-3; no firm D call. The CDR3 is made up of 15 amino acids. Germline values: CDR1 LNHDA, CDR2 SQIVND (reference sequence). V was pared by 7 bases and J by 3 bases, with 16 bases between. The chain's CDR3 is CASNPGPAVGNTIYF. The CDR3 DNA reads TGTGCCAGTAACCCGGGTCCCGCCGTTGGAAACACCATATATTTT.

The chain links TRBV4-2 to TRBJ2-1; D might be TRBD1 or TRBD2, each matching 5 bases. Germline-derived CDR1 and CDR2 are LGHNA and YNFKEQ. V gave up 1 base and J gave up 4 bases, with 11 bases separating them. This CDR3 spans 15 amino acids. CDR3 DNA sequence: TGTGCCAGCAGCCAAGGGGGGACGGGATACAATGAGCAGTTCTTC. Protein product: CASSQGGTGYNEQFF.

This clone was counted a single time. A read error may produce the germline difference seen at one junction end. V is TRBV5-4 and J is TRBJ2-5, with D perhaps TRBD1 (6 bases). Germline V CDR1 and CDR2: SGHNT, YYREEE (reference sequence). The CDR3 loop spans 13 amino acids. In DNA, the CDR3 is TGTGCCAGCAGGTTGGACAGAGAAGAGACCCAGTACTTC. Its protein product is CASRLDREETQYF.

The chain recombines TRBV5-1 with TRBJ1-1, with D unresolved. This CDR3 has 13 amino acids. The germline gives CDR1 SGHRS, CDR2 YFSETQ. V was pared by 2 bases and J by 1 base, with 6 bases between. CDR3 DNA: TGCGCCAGCAGCTTTAATAAGAACACTGAAGCTTTCTTT. It specifies CASSFNKNTEAFF. Filled out from reference TRBV5-1 and TRBJ1-1, the complete variable domain reads KAGVTQTPRYLIKTRGQQVTLSCSPISGHRSVSWYQQTPGQGLQFLFEYFSETQRNKGNFPGRFSGRQFSNSRSEMNVSTLELGDSALYLCASSFNKNTEAFFGQGTRLTVV.

The chain employs TRBV4-2 and TRBJ2-2; tentatively, D is TRBD2 (6 bases). The germline gives CDR1 LGHNA, CDR2 YNFKEQ. The CDR3 covers 14 residues. V gave up 1 base and J gave up 3 bases, with 6 bases separating them. CDR3 loop: CASSQGLDTGELFF. The DNA of the CDR3 is TGTGCCAGCAGCCAAGGACTAGACACCGGGGAGCTGTTTTTT.

The chain is built from TRBV14 and TRBJ2-7; 9 positions match TRBD2. The CDR3 extends over 15 amino acids. V shed 5 bases, J shed 4 bases, and the junction held 9 bases outside the gene matches. Germline CDR1 and CDR2: SGHDN and FVKESK. Here the CDR3 reads CASSYLIAGAYEQYF. Written as DNA, the CDR3 is TGTGCCAGCAGCTACCTAATAGCGGGGGCGTACGAGCAGTACTTC.

This rearrangement joins TRBV19 to TRBJ2-7, with a weak D call TRBD1 (6 bases). Deletions cut 7 bases from V and 2 bases from J, with 18 bases between. The CDR3 length is 15 residues. CDR1 is LNHDA and CDR2 is SQIVND in the germline V gene (reference sequence). The CDR3 reads CASKKDLQGAYEQYF. CDR3 coding DNA: TGTGCCAGTAAAAAAGACCTACAGGGCGCCTACGAGCAGTACTTC. Variable domain in full (rest from reference TRBV19 and TRBJ2-7): DGGITQSPKYLFRKEGQNVTLSCEQNLNHDAMYWYRQDPGQGLRLIYYSQIVNDFQKGDIAEGYSVSREKKESFPLTVTSAQKNPTAFYLCASKKDLQGAYEQYFGPGTRLTVT.

V usage is TRBV5-1 and J usage is TRBJ1-4, with 10 positions matching TRBD1. The CDR3 totals 16 residues. Trimming cost V 0 bases and J 8 bases; bases outside gene matches: 7. Germline CDR1 reads SGHRS; CDR2 reads YFSETQ. The CDR3 region is CASSLAPGQGSEKLFF. CDR3 coding DNA: TGCGCCAGCAGCTTGGCACCGGGACAGGGGAGCGAAAAACTGTTTTTT. The whole variable domain, filled in from reference TRBV5-1 and TRBJ1-4, reads KAGVTQTPRYLIKTRGQQVTLSCSPISGHRSVSWYQQTPGQGLQFLFEYFSETQRNKGNFPGRFSGRQFSNSRSEMNVSTLELGDSALYLCASSLAPGQGSEKLFFGSGTQLSVL.

CDR3 residues: CAISLGTESNQPQHF. DNA of the CDR3: TGTGCCATCAGTCTTGGGACAGAGAGCAATCAGCCCCAGCATTTT. The genes are TRBV10-3 and TRBJ1-5; 7 bases are a match to TRBD1. Trimming at V came to 5 bases and at J to 1 base, leaving 5 bases not matched to a gene. This CDR3 region has 15 residues. The germline gives CDR1 ENHRY, CDR2 SYGVKD.

V is TRBV18 and J is TRBJ1-3; no firm D call. Trimming took 3 bases from V and 4 from J, leaving 7 bases between them. The CDR3 is made up of 13 amino acids. In germline, CDR1 is KGHSH, CDR2 LQKENI. CDR3 nucleotides: TGTGCCAGCTCACCCACCTCGGGAAACACCATATATTTT. This translates into CASSPTSGNTIYF.

The chain recombines TRBV5-1 with TRBJ1-6; unclear D gene. The V gene's germline CDR1 is SGHRS and CDR2 YFSETQ. This CDR3 spans 13 amino acids. V lost 1 base and J 9 bases, leaving 8 bases between the germline ends. CDR3 sequence reads: CASSLQWSSPLHF. The CDR3 bases are TGCGCCAGCAGCTTGCAGTGGTCTTCACCCCTCCACTTT. The full variable domain, its missing parts supplied by reference TRBV5-1 and TRBJ1-6, is KAGVTQTPRYLIKTRGQQVTLSCSPISGHRSVSWYQQTPGQGLQFLFEYFSETQRNKGNFPGRFSGRQFSNSRSEMNVSTLELGDSALYLCASSLQWSSPLHFGNGTRLTVT.

This clone was seen just once. The CDR3 sequence: CASRVDTTYEQYF. The CDR3 nucleotides read TGTGCCAGCAGGGTCGACACGACCTACGAGCAGTACTTC. This chain uses TRBV28 with TRBJ2-7; D is undetermined. Germline V gene lookup returns CDR1 MDHEN and CDR2 SYDVKM. V lost 6 bases and J 2 bases, leaving 11 bases between the germline ends. The CDR3 contains 13 residues.